Below are 22 T cell receptor beta chains sequenced from a single sample in a study of T cell repertoires in cytomegalovirus infection. These receptors have no identified antigens. TCRdb re-analysed the reads in MiXCR, keeping a single row per CDR3 protein. The sample yields about 890,000 distinct CDR3 sequences, less than 40% seen once. This specimen was cultured CD8+ T cells from PBMCs, taken from culture after CMV antigen stimulation. The receptor set was obtained from a human donor in good health (CMV status not recorded). Some clones in this sample may be carry-over from other donors' samples.

This chain uses TRBV6-1 with TRBJ1-1; weak D call: TRBD1 (5 bases). V lost 0 bases, J lost 4 bases, and 12 bases lay in between. The CDR3 consists of 15 residues. Germline loops: CDR1 MNHNS, CDR2 SASEGT. The CDR3 region is CASSEATAVATEAFF. CDR3 sequence (DNA): TGTGCCAGCAGTGAAGCGACAGCGGTAGCCACTGAAGCTTTCTTT.

Only a few counts were recorded for this clonotype. The chain combines TRBV7-8 with TRBJ1-2, with a weak D call TRBD1 (5 bases). The V and J ends lost 1 base and 2 bases respectively, with 11 bases between them. This CDR3 contains 15 residues. CDR1 is SGHVS and CDR2 is FQNEAQ in the germline V gene. DNA for the CDR3: TGTGCCAGCAGCTTAGGAGGCAGGGCGAACTATGGCTACACCTTC. This encodes CASSLGGRANYGYTF.

The gene calls are TRBV19 and TRBJ2-3; 8 nucleotides match TRBD1. With V trimmed by 5 bases and J by 2 bases, 6 bases remained unmatched. The CDR3 spans 15 residues. Per germline, CDR1 LNHDA and CDR2 SQIVND (reference sequence). CDR3 sequence reads: CASSDTTGATDTQYF. As DNA, the CDR3 is TGTGCCAGTAGTGATACGACAGGGGCCACAGATACGCAGTATTTT.

This clonotype was recorded at least ten times. This chain joins TRBV7-2 and TRBJ2-7; maybe TRBD1 (6 bases). The CDR3 loop spans 13 amino acids. V gave up 4 bases and J gave up 5 bases, with 12 bases separating them. Germline lookup yields CDR1 SGHTA and CDR2 FQGNSA. The CDR3 sequence: CASSYPGDDEQYF. As DNA, the CDR3 is TGTGCCAGCAGCTACCCAGGGGATGACGAGCAGTACTTC.

This clonotype was found a few times. This chain uses TRBV4-1 with TRBJ1-4; D gene uncertain. This CDR3 spans 13 amino acids. The germline gives CDR1 MGHRA, CDR2 YSYEKL. V dropped 1 base and J dropped 8 bases, with 8 bases sitting between them. This CDR3 reads CASSQVWEEKLFF. Here the CDR3 DNA reads TGCGCCAGCAGCCAAGTTTGGGAGGAAAAACTGTTTTTT.

There are a few counts of this clonotype. The chain combines TRBV7-6 with TRBJ2-5; 12 bases agree with TRBD1. This CDR3 has 17 amino acids. Unmatched junction bases numbered 12, after V lost 5 bases and J lost 5 bases. Germline lookup yields CDR1 SGHVS and CDR2 FNYEAQ. Here the CDR3 reads CASSTRGQGAPRETQYF. Here the CDR3 DNA reads TGTGCCAGCAGCACTCGGGGACAGGGGGCGCCGCGGGAGACCCAGTACTTC.

Points on this clonotype: A junction boundary mismatches the germline segment, possibly from a read error. The V call is TRBV12-3 or TRBV12-4, the J call TRBJ2-1; 9 bases match TRBD2. This CDR3 has 14 residues. The CDR3 DNA reads as TGTGCCGGCAGTTTCGGCGGGGGGGCCTATGAGCAGTTCTTC. Translated, it gives CAGSFGGGAYEQFF.

This sequence joins TRBV10-3 and TRBJ2-2; perhaps TRBD2 as D (5 bases). V dropped 0 bases and J dropped 5 bases, with 10 bases sitting between them. This CDR3 region has 15 residues. CDR1 ENHRY and CDR2 SYGVKD come from the germline V gene. CDR3 sequence: CAISESRGWTGELFF. CDR3 sequence (DNA): TGTGCCATCAGTGAGTCTAGAGGGTGGACCGGGGAGCTGTTTTTT.

This clonotype was counted between two and nine times. This rearrangement joins TRBV20-1 to TRBJ1-1; D may be TRBD1 (5 bases). The germline CDR1 and CDR2 sequences are DFQATT and SNEGSKA (reference sequence). V lost 1 base and J 4 bases, leaving 13 bases between the germline ends. This CDR3 contains 14 residues. The DNA of the CDR3 is TGCAGTGCTAGAGGCTGGGGTAGGGGCACTGAAGCTTTCTTT. Residues: CSARGWGRGTEAFF.

This clonotype was observed a few times. The chain carries TRBV27 and TRBJ1-5; D may be TRBD1 (6 bases). The CDR3 loop spans 14 amino acids. The germline V and J ends were trimmed by 7 bases and 4 bases, with 14 bases remaining between them. Germline-derived CDR1 and CDR2 are MNHEY and SMNVEV (reference sequence). The CDR3 nucleotides read TGTGCCAGCAAATCCGGGACAACAAATCAGCCCCAGCATTTT. It is translated as CASKSGTTNQPQHF.

J is TRBJ2-5 and V is TRBV7-6; D possibly corresponds to TRBD2 (5 bases). CDR1 SGHVS and CDR2 FNYEAQ come from the germline V gene. CDR3 length: 17 residues. The ends were cut back, 1 base at V and 0 bases at J, with 15 bases in the middle. The CDR3, as DNA: TGTGCCAGCAGCTTAGTGGCGGGCTTGAGGGACCAAGAGACCCAGTACTTC. This encodes CASSLVAGLRDQETQYF. Full variable domain (outside the CDR3, taken from reference TRBV7-6 and TRBJ2-5): GAGVSQSPRYKVTKRGQDVALRCDPISGHVSLYWYRQALGQGPEFLTYFNYEAQQDKSGLPNDRFSAERPEGSISTLTIQRTEQRDSAMYRCASSLVAGLRDQETQYFGPGTRLLVL.

CDR3: CASSLTAKETQYF. The CDR3 coding sequence is TGTGCCAGCAGTTTGACAGCAAAAGAGACCCAGTACTTC. The chain couples TRBV27 to TRBJ2-5, with a possible D match to TRBD1 (5 bases). The V end was cut by 3 bases, the J end by 3 bases, with 8 bases between. Germline CDR1 MNHEY, CDR2 SMNVEV (reference sequence). The CDR3 is made up of 13 amino acids.

This rearrangement joins TRBV6-1 to TRBJ2-5, with a possible D match to TRBD2 (5 bases). With 8 bases removed from V and 0 bases from J, the gap between germline ends came to 13 bases. CDR3 size: 14 residues. In germline, CDR1 is MNHNS, CDR2 SASEGT. The CDR3 is CASALSGNQETQYF. The CDR3 nucleotides are TGTGCCAGCGCACTCTCCGGGAACCAAGAGACCCAGTACTTC.

This chain joins TRBV6-6 and TRBJ2-1, with 16 bases identical to TRBD2. Unmatched junction bases numbered 9, after V lost 2 bases and J lost 14 bases. The CDR3 runs 16 residues. Germline CDR1 and CDR2: MNHNY and SVGAGI (reference sequence). The chain's CDR3 is CASSYEAGLAGGLEFF. As DNA, the CDR3 is TGTGCCAGCAGTTACGAGGCGGGACTAGCGGGGGGGTTAGAGTTCTTC.

The sample holds many counts of this clonotype. The chain is built from TRBV7-9 and TRBJ2-5; no definite D call. The length of the CDR3 is 16 residues. The V gene lost 4 bases and the J gene lost 2 bases, with 17 bases spanning the gap. CDR1 is SEHNR, CDR2 FQNEAQ, per germline (reference sequence). The CDR3 DNA sequence: TGTGCCAGCAGCTCGCGGCTCGGACCTACTCAAGAGACCCAGTACTTC. It encodes CASSSRLGPTQETQYF.

The sample holds a few counts of this clonotype. The J gene is TRBJ2-7, the V gene TRBV11-2; 7 bases are a match to TRBD2. The CDR3 runs 13 residues. Trimming took 5 bases from V and 4 from J; bases not matched to a gene: 5. The germline CDR1 and CDR2 sequences are SGHAT and FQNNGV. CDR3 nucleotides: TGTGCCAGCAGCAGGGGACTATCTTACGAGCAGTACGTC. Protein product: CASSRGLSYEQYV.

This clonotype has just a few counts. The chain recombines TRBV27 with TRBJ2-1; D gene unclear. There are 14 residues in the CDR3. CDR1 is MNHEY, CDR2 SMNVEV, per germline (reference sequence). The germline V and J ends were trimmed by 6 bases and 6 bases, with 15 bases remaining between them. In DNA form, the CDR3 reads TGTGCCAGCAGCTTCGGCTCCCGCCCCAATGAGCAGTTCTTC. Translated, it gives CASSFGSRPNEQFF.

The sample holds a few counts of this clonotype. The chain joins TRBV14 to TRBJ2-7, with D unresolved. The length of the CDR3 is 15 residues. Trimming took off 4 bases at V and 2 bases at J, with 15 bases between the two ends. The V gene's germline CDR1 is SGHDN and CDR2 FVKESK. CDR3 DNA: TGTGCCAGCAGCCCAAGGAGTGGCCGTCCCTACGAGCAGTACGTC. Protein: CASSPRSGRPYEQYV.

This chain joins TRBV7-6 and TRBJ2-1; 15 bases line up with TRBD2. V was pared by 4 bases and J by 3 bases, with 4 bases of the junction left unmatched. Germline CDR1 is SGHVS and CDR2 is FNYEAQ. This CDR3 region has 17 residues. The CDR3 loop is CASSSGLAGGIYNEQFF. The CDR3 nucleotides read TGTGCCAGCAGCTCTGGACTAGCGGGGGGGATCTACAATGAGCAGTTCTTC.

The sample holds many counts of this clonotype. This chain connects TRBV12-3 or TRBV12-4 to TRBJ1-2; tentatively, D is TRBD1 (6 bases). The CDR3 is made up of 13 amino acids. The ends were cut back, 2 bases at V and 4 bases at J, with 8 bases in the middle. CDR3 coding DNA: TGTGCCAGCAGTTTAAGGGGGTTCTATGGCTACACCTTC. Its protein is CASSLRGFYGYTF.

In its sample, this clonotype was seen a few times. The V call is TRBV20-1, the J call TRBJ2-1, with 7 bases matching TRBD1. In germline, CDR1 is DFQATT, CDR2 SNEGSKA (reference sequence). V lost 5 bases, J lost 0 bases, and 7 bases stayed unmatched. The CDR3 is 15 residues long. The CDR3 DNA reads as TGCAGTGCTCCTGCAGGGGGAAGCTCCTACAATGAGCAGTTCTTC. This sequence encodes CSAPAGGSSYNEQFF.

A few counts support this clonotype. V is TRBV28 and J is TRBJ2-7; the D gene could be TRBD1 or TRBD2 (5 bases each). In germline, CDR1 is MDHEN, CDR2 SYDVKM. CDR3 length: 14 residues. The ends were cut back, 4 bases at V and 0 bases at J, with 10 bases in the middle. CDR3 loop: CASSSRDGSYEQYV. CDR3 in DNA: TGTGCCAGCAGTTCCCGGGACGGCTCCTACGAGCAGTACGTC.